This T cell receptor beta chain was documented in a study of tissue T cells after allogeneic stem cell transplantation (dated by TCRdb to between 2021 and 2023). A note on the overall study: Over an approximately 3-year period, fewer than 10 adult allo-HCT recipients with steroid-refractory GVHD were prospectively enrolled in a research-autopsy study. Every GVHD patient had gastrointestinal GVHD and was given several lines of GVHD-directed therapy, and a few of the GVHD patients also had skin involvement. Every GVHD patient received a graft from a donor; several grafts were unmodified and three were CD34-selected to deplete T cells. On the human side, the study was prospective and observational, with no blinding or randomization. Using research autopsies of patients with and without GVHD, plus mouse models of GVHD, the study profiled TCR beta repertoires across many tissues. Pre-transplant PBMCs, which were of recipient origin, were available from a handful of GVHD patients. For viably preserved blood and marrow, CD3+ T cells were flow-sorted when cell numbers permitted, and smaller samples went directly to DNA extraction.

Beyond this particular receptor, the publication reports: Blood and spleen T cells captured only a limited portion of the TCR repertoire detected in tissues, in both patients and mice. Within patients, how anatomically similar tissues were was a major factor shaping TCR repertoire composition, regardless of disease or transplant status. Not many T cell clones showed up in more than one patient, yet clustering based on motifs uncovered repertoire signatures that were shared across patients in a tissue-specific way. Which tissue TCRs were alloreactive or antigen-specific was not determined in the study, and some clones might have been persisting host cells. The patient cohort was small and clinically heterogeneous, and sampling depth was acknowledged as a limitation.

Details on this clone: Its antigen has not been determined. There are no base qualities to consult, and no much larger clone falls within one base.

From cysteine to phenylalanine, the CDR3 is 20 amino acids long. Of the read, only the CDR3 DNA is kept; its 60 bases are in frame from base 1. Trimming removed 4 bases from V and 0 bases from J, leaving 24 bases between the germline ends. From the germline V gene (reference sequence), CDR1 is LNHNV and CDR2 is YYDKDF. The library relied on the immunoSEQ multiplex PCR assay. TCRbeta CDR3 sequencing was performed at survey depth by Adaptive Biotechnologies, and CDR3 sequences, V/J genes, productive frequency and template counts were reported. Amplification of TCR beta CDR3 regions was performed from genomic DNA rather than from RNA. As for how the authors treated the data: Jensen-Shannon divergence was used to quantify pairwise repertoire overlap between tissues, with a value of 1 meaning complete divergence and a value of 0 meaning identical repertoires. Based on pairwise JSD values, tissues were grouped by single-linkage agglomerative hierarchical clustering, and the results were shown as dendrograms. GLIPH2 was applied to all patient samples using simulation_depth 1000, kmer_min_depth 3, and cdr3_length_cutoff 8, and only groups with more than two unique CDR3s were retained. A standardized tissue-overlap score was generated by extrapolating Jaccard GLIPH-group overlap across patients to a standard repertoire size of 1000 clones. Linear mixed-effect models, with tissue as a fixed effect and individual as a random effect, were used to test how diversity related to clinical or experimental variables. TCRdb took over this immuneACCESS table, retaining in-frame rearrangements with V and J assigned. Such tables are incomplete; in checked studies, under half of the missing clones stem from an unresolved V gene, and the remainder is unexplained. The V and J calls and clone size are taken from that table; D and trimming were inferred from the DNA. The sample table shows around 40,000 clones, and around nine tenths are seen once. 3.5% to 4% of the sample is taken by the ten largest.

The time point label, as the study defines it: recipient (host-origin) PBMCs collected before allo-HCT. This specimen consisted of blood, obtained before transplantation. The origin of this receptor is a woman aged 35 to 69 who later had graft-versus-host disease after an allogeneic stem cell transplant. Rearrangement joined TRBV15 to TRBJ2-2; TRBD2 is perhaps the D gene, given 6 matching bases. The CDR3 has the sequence CATSTRLGVWDLANTGELFF. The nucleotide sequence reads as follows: TGTGCCACCAGCACCAGATTGGGAGTTTGGGACTTGGCGAACACCGGGGAGCTGTTTTTT.